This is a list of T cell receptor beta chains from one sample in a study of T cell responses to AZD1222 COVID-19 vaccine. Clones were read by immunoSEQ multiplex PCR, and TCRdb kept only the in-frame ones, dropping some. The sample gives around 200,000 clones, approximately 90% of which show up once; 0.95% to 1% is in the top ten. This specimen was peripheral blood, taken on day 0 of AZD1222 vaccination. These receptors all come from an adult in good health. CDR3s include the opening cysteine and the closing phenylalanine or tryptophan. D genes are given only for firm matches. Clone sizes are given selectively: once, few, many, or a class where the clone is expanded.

CASRAFGFKGTGELFF | TGTGCCAGTAGGGCGTTCGGATTTAAGGGCACCGGGGAGCTGTTTTTT | NA | TRBJ2-2 | TRBV19 | NA
CASSLEPPHPGSHTYEQYF | TGTGCCAGCAGCTTAGAGCCCCCCCACCCAGGGTCCCACACCTACGAGCAGTACTTC | NA | TRBJ2-7 | TRBV13 | once
CASSQTGTKVGANVLTF | TGCGCCAGCAGCCAAACCGGGACAAAGGTTGGGGCCAACGTCCTGACTTTC | NA | TRBJ2-6 | TRBV5-1 | NA
CASSPRRGRDGNQPQHF | TGTGCCAGCTCACCACGGCGGGGTAGGGACGGCAATCAGCCCCAGCATTTT | NA | TRBJ1-5 | TRBV18 | NA
CASSWSRAQSYNEQFF | TGCGCCAGCAGCTGGTCTAGGGCCCAATCCTACAATGAGCAGTTCTTC | NA | TRBJ2-1 | TRBV5-1 | NA
CASIGEDRGRFWSTDTQYF | TGTGCCAGCATCGGTGAGGACAGGGGGCGATTCTGGAGCACAGATACGCAGTATTTT | TRBD1 | TRBJ2-3 | TRBV2 | NA
CASSQHKDSYEQYF | TGTGCCAGCAGCCAACACAAAGACTCCTACGAGCAGTACTTC | NA | TRBJ2-7 | TRBV3-1/TRBV3-2 | NA
CATSRSQGTEAFF | TGTGCCACCAGCAGATCTCAGGGGACTGAAGCTTTCTTT | NA | TRBJ1-1 | TRBV15 | NA
CASSSPGQLNTEAFF | TGTGCCAGCAGTTCCCCTGGCCAATTGAACACTGAAGCTTTCTTT | NA | TRBJ1-1 | TRBV28 | NA
CSASLGGRGYTF | TGCAGTGCTAGTCTAGGGGGACGTGGCTACACCTTC | NA | TRBJ1-2 | TRBV20-1 | NA
CASSLGGNAGGLSREQYF | TGTGCCAGCAGCTTGGGAGGGAATGCGGGGGGCCTAAGTCGCGAGCAGTACTTC | TRBD2 | TRBJ2-7 | TRBV5-4 | NA
CASSLLWAADTQYF | TGTGCCAGCAGCTTGCTCTGGGCGGCAGATACGCAGTATTTT | NA | TRBJ2-3 | TRBV5-5 | NA
CASSLQPGGEQYF | TGTGCCAGCAGCCTCCAACCAGGGGGAGAGCAGTACTTC | TRBD1 | TRBJ2-7 | TRBV7-2 | NA
CASSTRLAGGSNEQFF | TGTGCCAGCAGCACCCGACTAGCGGGGGGGTCAAATGAGCAGTTCTTC | TRBD2 | TRBJ2-1 | TRBV9 | NA
CAISESDRGKEKLFF | TGTGCCATCAGTGAGTCGGACAGGGGGAAGGAAAAACTGTTTTTT | TRBD1 | TRBJ1-4 | TRBV10-3 | once
CSVDGGQGIYEQYF | TGCAGCGTTGATGGGGGACAGGGGATTTACGAGCAGTACTTC | TRBD1 | TRBJ2-7 | TRBV29-1 | NA
CASSRGHNYGYTF | TGCGCCAGCAGTCGTGGGCACAACTATGGCTACACCTTC | NA | TRBJ1-2 | TRBV4-3 | once
CASSPWTGSQPQHF | TGTGCCAGTAGTCCCTGGACAGGTAGCCAGCCCCAGCATTTT | TRBD1 | TRBJ1-5 | TRBV19 | few
CASSPRAGFSYEQYF | TGTGCCAGCTCACCACGGGCAGGGTTTTCCTACGAGCAGTACTTC | NA | TRBJ2-7 | TRBV18 | NA
CASSLATGEATQYF | TGTGCCAGCAGCCTAGCAACAGGGGAGGCGACCCAGTACTTC | NA | TRBJ2-5 | TRBV21-1 | NA
CASSQTTGGDYGYTF | TGTGCCAGCAGCCAAACAACAGGGGGCGACTATGGCTACACCTTC | TRBD1 | TRBJ1-2 | TRBV9 | NA
CASSATLGPLHF | TGTGCCAGCAGTGCTACGCTGGGCCCCCTCCACTTT | NA | TRBJ1-6 | TRBV25-1 | once
CASSPAGTSNQPQHF | TGTGCCAGCAGCCCCGCCGGCACTAGCAATCAGCCCCAGCATTTT | NA | TRBJ1-5 | TRBV5-6 | NA
CASSVARNTGELFF | TGTGCCAGTAGTGTCGCGCGAAACACCGGGGAGCTGTTTTTT | NA | TRBJ2-2 | TRBV19 | NA
CASSLRGGSETQYF | TGTGCCAGCAGCTTAAGGGGCGGGTCGGAGACCCAGTACTTC | NA | TRBJ2-5 | TRBV11-2 | NA
CASSQVPQDNSYEQYF | TGCGCCAGCAGCCAAGTCCCGCAGGATAACTCCTACGAGCAGTACTTC | NA | TRBJ2-7 | TRBV4-3 | NA
CASSLGRRGYEQYF | TGTGCCAGCAGCTTGGGCCGGAGGGGCTACGAGCAGTACTTC | NA | TRBJ2-7 | TRBV7-2 | NA
CASSQRDRGNYGYTF | TGTGCCAGCAGCCAGAGGGACAGGGGTAACTATGGCTACACCTTC | TRBD1 | TRBJ1-2 | TRBV4-2 | NA
CASSLEVIYGYTF | TGTGCCAGCAGCTTGGAGGTTATCTATGGCTACACCTTC | NA | TRBJ1-2 | TRBV5-6 | NA
CASSLIGSRQPQHF | TGTGCCAGCAGTTTAATAGGCTCCCGTCAGCCCCAGCATTTT | NA | TRBJ1-5 | TRBV28 | NA
CASSLTETGNYGYTF | TGTGCCAGCAGTTTAACGGAAACAGGGAACTATGGCTACACCTTC | NA | TRBJ1-2 | TRBV27 | NA
CASSRQLEETQYF | TGTGCCAGTAGTAGACAGCTTGAAGAGACCCAGTACTTC | NA | TRBJ2-5 | TRBV19 | NA
CASSTSSWGLANSRGNEQFF | TGTGCCAGCAGCACCTCTTCCTGGGGACTAGCAAACTCCCGGGGCAATGAGCAGTTCTTC | TRBD2 | TRBJ2-1 | TRBV7-9 | NA
CASGLGDSANTEAFF | TGTGCTAGTGGCTTGGGGGACAGCGCTAACACTGAAGCTTTCTTT | TRBD1 | TRBJ1-1 | TRBV12-5 | NA
CASSPFNSPLHF | TGTGCCAGCAGCCCATTTAATTCACCCCTCCACTTT | NA | TRBJ1-6 | TRBV25-1 | NA
CASSPFSNSPLHF | TGTGCCAGCAGCCCCTTTTCTAATTCACCCCTCCACTTT | NA | TRBJ1-6 | TRBV14 | NA
CASSRDQVDYEQYF | TGCGCCAGCAGCCGAGATCAGGTGGACTACGAGCAGTACTTC | NA | TRBJ2-7 | TRBV4-1 | NA
CASSLGLGQGFNEQFF | TGTGCCAGCAGCTTGGGACTGGGACAGGGATTCAATGAGCAGTTCTTC | TRBD1 | TRBJ2-1 | TRBV6-6 | NA
CASSSTTAPYEQYF | TGTGCCAGCTCGTCGACCACGGCCCCCTACGAGCAGTACTTC | NA | TRBJ2-7 | TRBV18 | NA
CASTRRLAVFTDTQYF | TGTGCCAGCACCCGTCGACTAGCGGTATTCACAGATACGCAGTATTTT | TRBD2 | TRBJ2-3 | TRBV7-2 | once
CASTFSGATLGETQYF | TGTGCCAGCACCTTTAGCGGGGCGACGCTAGGAGAGACCCAGTACTTC | TRBD2 | TRBJ2-5 | TRBV27 | NA
CASSPTSGSRGYEQYF | TGTGCCAGCTCACCAACTAGCGGGAGTCGCGGATACGAGCAGTACTTC | TRBD2 | TRBJ2-7 | TRBV18 | NA
CASSYGQGTYEQYF | TGTGCCAGCAGTTACGGACAGGGAACCTACGAGCAGTACTTC | TRBD1 | TRBJ2-7 | TRBV6-5 | once
CASSVVGTGGTDTQYF | TGTGCCAGCAGCGTAGTCGGGACAGGGGGCACAGATACGCAGTATTTT | TRBD1 | TRBJ2-3 | TRBV9 | NA
CASSPSQGKNIQYF | TGTGCCAGCTCACCATCGCAAGGAAAAAACATTCAGTACTTC | NA | TRBJ2-4 | TRBV18 | NA
CATEGLAGGYEQYF | TGTGCCACCGAGGGACTAGCGGGGGGATACGAGCAGTACTTC | TRBD2 | TRBJ2-7 | TRBV10-3 | NA
CSVGGLGTTSYEQYF | TGCAGCGTCGGGGGTTTAGGGACTACCTCCTACGAGCAGTACTTC | TRBD2 | TRBJ2-7 | TRBV29-1 | NA
CASSEGRSRTQPQHF | TGTGCCAGCAGTGAAGGTAGAAGCCGGACTCAGCCCCAGCATTTT | NA | TRBJ1-5 | TRBV2 | NA
CASSLGGNEQFF | TGTGCCAGCAGCTTAGGGGGGAATGAGCAGTTCTTC | NA | TRBJ2-1 | TRBV5-4 | NA
CASSPRTSGTYEQYF | TGTGCCAGCAGCCCGAGGACTAGCGGCACCTACGAGCAGTACTTC | TRBD2 | TRBJ2-7 | TRBV7-8 | NA
CASSLVGQNYGYTF | TGTGCCAGCAGCTTAGTTGGACAGAACTATGGCTACACCTTC | NA | TRBJ1-2 | TRBV7-9 | NA
CASSPSMGQGYEQYF | TGTGCCAGCAGCCCGTCCATGGGACAGGGCTACGAGCAGTACTTC | TRBD1 | TRBJ2-7 | TRBV5-4 | NA
CATWGGDDLRQPQHF | TGTGCCACCTGGGGGGGCGATGATCTTCGTCAGCCCCAGCATTTT | NA | TRBJ1-5 | TRBV10-3 | NA
CATSSGGRQPQHF | TGTGCCACCAGCAGCGGGGGTCGCCAGCCCCAGCATTTT | NA | TRBJ1-5 | TRBV15 | NA
CSVEVSGSGISGEQYF | TGCAGCGTTGAAGTTTCAGGGAGCGGGATTAGTGGCGAGCAGTACTTC | TRBD2 | TRBJ2-7 | TRBV29-1 | once